This passage covers 27 T cell receptor beta chains from one sample sequenced in a study of post-analysis software for immune sequencing data. Prepared libraries of TCR beta cDNA carried unique molecular identifiers. MiXCR, applied by TCRdb to the PCR reads, yields one record per CDR3 protein. The sample includes about 540,000 distinct CDR3 sequences, less than 40% of them seen just once. Study-level points and caveats: About five TRBV segments appeared more often in patients than in controls, and TRBV5-6, TRBV5-1 and TRBV20-1 were among these.

These receptors' targets are unknown. Sample: blood. All receptors derive from a girl aged 2-17 years with multiple sclerosis.

CDR3 amino acids: CASSLTENTEAFF. The CDR3 nucleotides read TGTGCCAGCAGCTTAACCGAGAACACTGAAGCTTTCTTT. This chain links TRBV7-6 with TRBJ1-1; no firm D call. Trimming removed 2 bases at V and 1 base at J, with 5 bases between. The CDR3 consists of 13 residues. In germline, CDR1 is SGHVS, CDR2 FNYEAQ.

The chain carries TRBV5-1 and TRBJ2-3; 15 bases match TRBD2. Germline CDR1 is SGHRS and CDR2 is YFSETQ. This CDR3 is 17 amino acids long. Trimming removed 4 bases from V and 1 base from J; junction bases left unmatched: 4. The CDR3 nucleotides read TGCGCCAGCAGCCTGGGACTAGCGGGGGGCGGCACAGATACGCAGTATTTT. Protein: CASSLGLAGGGTDTQYF.

The rearrangement links TRBV4-1 to TRBJ1-2; D remains unclear. CDR1 is MGHRA, CDR2 YSYEKL, per germline. CDR3 length equals 15 residues. V dropped 1 base and J dropped 4 bases, with 13 bases sitting between them. CDR3 in amino acids: CASSQGAGPSYGYTF. CDR3 coding DNA: TGCGCCAGCAGCCAAGGTGCAGGCCCGAGCTATGGCTACACCTTC.

In its sample, this clonotype was seen a few times. This chain connects TRBV7-8 to TRBJ2-2; the match to TRBD1 covers 7 bases. The CDR3 spans 14 residues. Germline V gene data show CDR1 as SGHVS and CDR2 as FQNEAQ. The J segment lost 6 bases and the V segment lost 1 base, leaving 2 bases of the junction unmatched. CDR3 DNA sequence: TGTGCCAGCAGCTTAGAGAGGGGGCCCGGGGAGCTGTTTTTT. It specifies CASSLERGPGELFF.

In regard to this clonotype: A much larger clone sits a single nucleotide away, making a read error possible. The V call is TRBV24-1, the J call TRBJ2-1, with TRBD2 matching over 13 bases. The germline gives CDR1 KGHDR, CDR2 SFDVKD. The trim removed 1 base at V and 9 bases at J, leaving 5 bases unmatched. This CDR3 is built from 16 residues. CDR3 protein: CATSDFGTSGEAEQFF. The DNA for the CDR3 is TGTGCCACCAGTGATTTCGGGACTAGCGGGGAGGCTGAGCAGTTCTTC.

This clonotype was seen a few times. The V and J genes are TRBV7-2 and TRBJ2-6; D gene ambiguous. The CDR3 has 14 amino acids. CDR1 and CDR2 from the germline V gene are SGHTA and FQGNSA. V was trimmed by 2 bases and J by 3 bases, leaving 5 bases between them. The CDR3 protein is CASSLSLGANVLTF. The CDR3 DNA follows: TGTGCCAGCAGCTTATCCCTTGGGGCCAACGTCCTGACTTTC.

This rearrangement joins TRBV5-4 to TRBJ2-5; a possible D gene is TRBD2 (6 bases). The CDR3 extends over 14 amino acids. Germline values: CDR1 SGHNT, CDR2 YYREEE (reference sequence). V gave up 2 bases and J gave up 1 base, with 9 bases separating them. DNA for the CDR3: TGTGCCAGCAGCTTCGGAGGGTTCCAAGAGACCCAGTACTTC. Translated, it gives CASSFGGFQETQYF.

In its sample, this clonotype was seen a few times. The chain links TRBV12-3 or TRBV12-4 to TRBJ2-1, with no clear D. V lost 2 bases to trimming and J lost 3 bases, with 17 bases between them. The CDR3 sequence is 17 residues long. CDR3 amino acids: CASSLRFGGQNYNEQFF. DNA for the CDR3: TGTGCCAGCAGTTTAAGGTTCGGTGGGCAGAACTACAATGAGCAGTTCTTC.

This clonotype was found a few times. The V call is TRBV7-9, the J call TRBJ1-6; 7 bases line up with TRBD1. This CDR3 region has 12 residues. Trimming cost V 3 bases and J 14 bases; bases outside gene matches: 4. Germline CDR1 is SEHNR and CDR2 is FQNEAQ (reference sequence). The CDR3 region has the DNA TGTGCCAGCAGCTTCGACAGGGTAACCCTCCACTTT. Protein: CASSFDRVTLHF.

This chain joins TRBV20-1 and TRBJ2-7, with 9 positions matching TRBD2. Trimming took 0 bases from V and 4 from J; bases not matched to a gene: 7. The V gene's germline CDR1 is DFQATT and CDR2 SNEGSKA (reference sequence). The CDR3 is made up of 15 amino acids. DNA of the CDR3: TGCAGTGCTAGAGATTGGGCGGGGGGGCGATACGAGCAGTACTTC. Encoded protein: CSARDWAGGRYEQYF.

The chain carries TRBV5-1 and TRBJ1-4, with TRBD1 matching over 9 bases. J lost 8 bases, V lost 5 bases, and 7 bases had no gene match. The CDR3 spans 14 residues. CDR1 and CDR2 from the germline V gene are SGHRS and YFSETQ. The CDR3 nucleotides are TGCGCCAGCAGGGCCGGGACAGGGAGCGAAAAACTGTTTTTT. It is translated as CASRAGTGSEKLFF. The full variable domain, rest sourced from reference TRBV5-1 and TRBJ1-4, is KAGVTQTPRYLIKTRGQQVTLSCSPISGHRSVSWYQQTPGQGLQFLFEYFSETQRNKGNFPGRFSGRQFSNSRSEMNVSTLELGDSALYLCASRAGTGSEKLFFGSGTQLSVL.

This chain uses TRBV5-1 with TRBJ1-2, with 8 bases aligning to TRBD1. This CDR3 contains 13 residues. The V gene end was trimmed by 4 bases and the J gene end by 7 bases; junction bases not matched to a gene: 6. Germline CDR1 is SGHRS and CDR2 is YFSETQ. CDR3 in DNA: TGCGCCAGCAGCGTAGACAGGGGATCTGGCTACACCTTC. It encodes CASSVDRGSGYTF.

This clonotype was found a few times. CDR3 nucleotides: TGTGCCAGCAGCTTGATTCAGCTCGGGAGCAATCAGCCCCAGCATTTT. Protein sequence: CASSLIQLGSNQPQHF. This sequence joins TRBV5-8 and TRBJ1-5; D uncertain. CDR1 and CDR2 (germline): SGHTS, YDEGEE. The CDR3 totals 16 residues. The V and J ends lost 1 base and 1 base respectively, with 12 bases between them.

This chain connects TRBV21-1 to TRBJ2-1; TRBD1 is the table's D call, not checked against the DNA. TRBV21-1 is recorded as a pseudogene. The CDR3 contains 16 residues. The CDR3 region is CASTNPSSASLYRQFF. The CDR3 region has the DNA TGTGCCAGCACCAACCCTAGTAGCGCCTCTCTGTATCGGCAGTTCTTC.

This clonotype has more than one count but fewer than ten. This sequence joins TRBV5-1 and TRBJ2-7, with D possibly matching TRBD2 (6 bases). This CDR3 region has 15 residues. Germline CDR1 and CDR2: SGHRS and YFSETQ. V was trimmed by 3 bases and J by 4 bases, leaving 17 bases between them. CDR3 coding DNA: TGCGCCAGCAGCTCCTCGGGACTTCAGTTGTACGAGCAGTACTTC. It is translated as CASSSSGLQLYEQYF.

This chain links TRBV29-1 with TRBJ2-2, with TRBD1 matching 8 bases. The CDR3 runs to 13 residues. Germline V gene lookup returns CDR1 SQVTM and CDR2 ANQGSEA. V lost 4 bases to trimming and J lost 4 bases; unmatched junction nucleotides: 2. As DNA, the CDR3 is TGCAGCGTTGGACAGGGGAGCACCGGGGAGCTGTTTTTT. It is translated as CSVGQGSTGELFF.

The chain links TRBV5-1 to TRBJ2-3; 8 bases fit TRBD2. CDR3 size: 16 residues. The V and J ends lost 2 bases and 4 bases, in that order; junction bases with no gene match: 9. Germline loops: CDR1 SGHRS, CDR2 YFSETQ. The CDR3 is CASSFPPGGGADTQYF. In nucleotides, the CDR3 is TGCGCCAGCAGCTTCCCCCCGGGGGGGGGTGCAGATACGCAGTATTTT.

The CDR3 reads CASSQARDRGLRTDTQYF. The CDR3 DNA reads TGTGCCAGCAGCCAGGCGAGAGACAGGGGTTTGCGCACAGATACGCAGTATTTT. V is TRBV14 and J is TRBJ2-3; 8 nucleotides agree with TRBD1. Looked up from germline, CDR1 is SGHDN and CDR2 is FVKESK. With V trimmed by 3 bases and J by 1 base, 12 bases remained unmatched. The CDR3 contains 18 residues. Looking up the rest from reference TRBV14 and TRBJ2-3 gives the full variable domain: EAGVTQFPSHSVIEKGQTVTLRCDPISGHDNLYWYRRVMGKEIKFLLHFVKESKQDESGMPNNRFLAERTGGTYSTLKVQPAELEDSGVYFCASSQARDRGLRTDTQYFGPGTRLTVL.

The CDR3 coding sequence is TGCAGTGCTAGAGATCCAGAGTCTGCGGGCTACGAGCAGTACTTC. This translates into CSARDPESAGYEQYF. The chain joins TRBV20-1 to TRBJ2-7, with D perhaps matching TRBD2 (5 bases). This CDR3 is built from 15 residues. V was shortened by 0 bases and J by 3 bases, with 15 bases between the two germline ends. CDR1 DFQATT and CDR2 SNEGSKA come from the germline V gene (reference sequence).

The rearrangement joins TRBV6-1 to TRBJ2-5, with D unclear. Trimming took 11 bases from V and 7 from J, leaving 8 bases between them. This CDR3 has 9 residues. Germline assignment: CDR1 MNHNS and CDR2 SASEGT. The CDR3 sequence: CAEMGTQYF. The CDR3 coding sequence is TGTGCCGAAATGGGGACCCAGTACTTC.

The chain employs TRBV7-9 and TRBJ1-1; possible D gene TRBD1, 5 bases. Germline V gene data show CDR1 as SEHNR and CDR2 as FQNEAQ (reference sequence). CDR3 length: 14 amino acids. The ends were cut back, 6 bases at V and 4 bases at J, with 15 bases in the middle. In DNA form, the CDR3 reads TGTGCCAGCAGTCTAGACGGGGGTGTCACTGAAGCTTTCTTT. Amino acids: CASSLDGGVTEAFF.

The chain combines TRBV28 with TRBJ2-6, with a weak D call TRBD2 (6 bases). The germline V gene encodes CDR1 MDHEN and CDR2 SYDVKM. CDR3 length: 18 amino acids. V lost 6 bases to trimming and J lost 1 base, with 19 bases between them. The CDR3 loop is CASSRLRGGFSGANVLTF. The DNA for the CDR3 is TGTGCCAGCAGCCGTTTGCGGGGAGGCTTTTCTGGGGCCAACGTCCTGACTTTC.

The chain joins TRBV5-1 to TRBJ2-3; D not resolved. Trimming removed 0 bases at V and 1 base at J, with 12 bases between. Germline CDR1 reads SGHRS; CDR2 reads YFSETQ. The CDR3 is made up of 16 amino acids. The chain's CDR3 is CASSLERHGRTDTQYF. In nucleotides, the CDR3 is TGCGCCAGCAGCTTGGAAAGGCACGGCCGCACAGATACGCAGTATTTT. Using reference TRBV5-1 and TRBJ2-3 for the parts outside the CDR3, the full variable domain is KAGVTQTPRYLIKTRGQQVTLSCSPISGHRSVSWYQQTPGQGLQFLFEYFSETQRNKGNFPGRFSGRQFSNSRSEMNVSTLELGDSALYLCASSLERHGRTDTQYFGPGTRLTVL.

V and J are TRBV12-3 or TRBV12-4 and TRBJ1-2; D is perhaps TRBD1 (6 bases). Trimming left V 4 bases short and J 8 bases short, with 11 bases between. This CDR3 region has 12 residues. Written as DNA, the CDR3 is TGTGCCAGCAGTTACACAGGGATCGGCTACACCTTC. Translated, it gives CASSYTGIGYTF.

This clonotype was seen more than once but under ten times. The V and J genes are TRBV6-1 and TRBJ1-5, with TRBD1 matching 7 bases. Germline values: CDR1 MNHNS, CDR2 SASEGT. The V gene end was trimmed by 6 bases and the J gene end by 2 bases; junction bases not matched to a gene: 7. The CDR3 is 15 residues long. CDR3 sequence reads: CASRNRGGRNQPQHF. CDR3 in DNA: TGTGCCAGCAGGAACAGGGGCGGTCGCAATCAGCCCCAGCATTTT.

The rearrangement links TRBV7-9 to TRBJ1-5; D is ambiguous. The CDR3 totals 13 residues. Germline V gene sequence: CDR1 SEHNR, CDR2 FQNEAQ (reference sequence). Trimming took off 5 bases at V and 5 bases at J, with 10 bases between the two ends. The DNA of the CDR3 is TGTGCCAGCAGCCGGACCGTAGATCAGCCCCAGCATTTT. This encodes CASSRTVDQPQHF.

In this sample, this clonotype turned up a few times. The V call is TRBV10-3, the J call TRBJ2-7, with 8 bases matching TRBD1. CDR3 length: 13 amino acids. V gave up 6 bases and J gave up 2 bases; unmatched junction bases: 3. Germline V CDR1 and CDR2: ENHRY, SYGVKD. CDR3 protein: CAISPGQAYEQYF. The CDR3 region has the DNA TGTGCCATCAGCCCGGGACAGGCCTACGAGCAGTACTTC.